This note documents a single T cell receptor beta chain sequence. MiXCR, applied by TCRdb to the RT-PCR reads, yields one record per CDR3 protein. Of 150,000 to 200,000 distinct CDR3 sequences in the sample, 10% to 15% were seen once. The CDR3 runs to 19 residues. CDR1 is ENHRY and CDR2 is SYGVKD in the germline V gene. Unmatched junction bases numbered 11, after V lost 6 bases and J lost 2 bases. This record belongs to a study of response to subunit inactivated influenza vaccine. This sample was also put to use in a study of T cells expressing NK-cell markers. This second study notes: Scientists made TCR beta cDNA using 5'RACE template switching with UMIs. It was from sorted CD3+CD56+NKG2C+, CD3+CD56+NKG2C- and CD3+CD56-NKG2C+ T cells that TCR beta repertoires came. The study found these clonotypes also leading the CD3+CD56-NKG2C+ fraction in a handful of donors.

This chain connects TRBV10-3 to TRBJ2-2, with 14 bases that match TRBD2. The origin of this receptor is a man aged 45-65 years who received an inactivated influenza vaccine. The material sequenced was CD8+ T cells sorted from PBMCs, taken 11 to 12 days after vaccination. The CDR3 DNA follows: TGTGCCATCAGCTTCCTGACTAGCGGGGGGGCCTCAAACACCGGGGAGCTGTTTTTT. This translates into CAISFLTSGGASNTGELFF.